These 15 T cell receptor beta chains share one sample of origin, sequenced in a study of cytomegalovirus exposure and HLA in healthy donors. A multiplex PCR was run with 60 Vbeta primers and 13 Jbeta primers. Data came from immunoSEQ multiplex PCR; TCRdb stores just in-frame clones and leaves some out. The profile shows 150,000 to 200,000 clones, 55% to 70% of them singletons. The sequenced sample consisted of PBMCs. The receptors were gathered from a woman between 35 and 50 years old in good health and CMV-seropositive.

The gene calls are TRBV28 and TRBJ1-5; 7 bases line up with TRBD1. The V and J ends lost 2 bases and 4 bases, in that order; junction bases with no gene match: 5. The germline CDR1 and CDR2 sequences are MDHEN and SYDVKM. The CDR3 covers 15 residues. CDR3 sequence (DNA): TGTGCCAGCAGTTTAGTATCAGGGGGAAATCAGCCCCAGCATTTT. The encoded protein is CASSLVSGGNQPQHF. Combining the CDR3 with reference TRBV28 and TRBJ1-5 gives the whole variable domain DVKVTQSSRYLVKRTGEKVFLECVQDMDHENMFWYRQDPGLGLRLIYFSYDVKMKEKGDIPEGYSVSREKKERFSLILESASTNQTSMYLCASSLVSGGNQPQHFGDGTRLSIL.

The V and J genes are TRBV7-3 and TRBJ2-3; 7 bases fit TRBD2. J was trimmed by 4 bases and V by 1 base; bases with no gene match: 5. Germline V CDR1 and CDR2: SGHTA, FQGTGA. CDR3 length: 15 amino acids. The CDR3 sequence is CASSLILGGPDTQYF. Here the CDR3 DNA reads TGTGCCAGCAGCTTAATTTTGGGAGGGCCAGATACGCAGTATTTT.

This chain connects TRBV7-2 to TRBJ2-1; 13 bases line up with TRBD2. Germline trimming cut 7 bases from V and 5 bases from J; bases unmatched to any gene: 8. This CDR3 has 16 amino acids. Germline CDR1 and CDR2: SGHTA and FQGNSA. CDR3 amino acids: CASKLGLAGANNEQFF. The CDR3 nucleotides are TGTGCCAGCAAGCTAGGACTAGCGGGAGCTAACAATGAGCAGTTCTTC.

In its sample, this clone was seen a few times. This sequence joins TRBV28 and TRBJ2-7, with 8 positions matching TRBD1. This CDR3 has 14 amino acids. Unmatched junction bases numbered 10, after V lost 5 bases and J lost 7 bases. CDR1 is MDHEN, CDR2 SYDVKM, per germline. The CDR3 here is CASSNRQGRREQYF. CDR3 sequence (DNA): TGTGCCAGCAGTAACCGACAGGGGAGGCGGGAGCAGTACTTC.

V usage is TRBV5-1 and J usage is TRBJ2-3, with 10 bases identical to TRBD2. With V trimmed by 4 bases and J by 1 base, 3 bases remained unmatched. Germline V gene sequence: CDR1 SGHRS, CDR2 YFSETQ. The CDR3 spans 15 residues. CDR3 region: CASSESGGGTDTQYF. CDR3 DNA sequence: TGCGCCAGCAGCGAGAGCGGGGGGGGCACAGATACGCAGTATTTT.

The CDR3 here is CASSYSPGQNYEQYF. The CDR3 DNA follows: TGTGCCAGCAGTTACTCCCCGGGACAGAACTACGAGCAGTACTTC. This chain connects TRBV6-5 to TRBJ2-7; 7 bases are shared with TRBD1. The CDR3 length is 15 residues. After removal of 0 bases from V and 3 bases from J, the junction contained 5 bases not matched to a gene. The germline V gene encodes CDR1 MNHEY and CDR2 SVGAGI.

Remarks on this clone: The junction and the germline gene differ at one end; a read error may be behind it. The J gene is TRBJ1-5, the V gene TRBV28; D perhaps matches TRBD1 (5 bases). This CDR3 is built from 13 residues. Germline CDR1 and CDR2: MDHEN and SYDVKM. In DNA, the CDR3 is TGTGCCAGCAGGGGGGGTAGCAATCAGCCCCACCATTTT. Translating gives CASRGGSNQPHHF.

The CDR3: CASSPGEDRGRNEQFF. For the CDR3, the DNA is TGTGCCAGCAGCCCAGGGGAGGACAGGGGGCGGAATGAGCAGTTCTTC. The chain has TRBV9 and TRBJ2-1, with 11 bases lining up with TRBD1. V shed 4 bases and J 7 bases; nucleotides not matched to a gene: 10. The CDR3 runs 16 residues. CDR1 and CDR2 (germline): SGDLS, YYNGEE.

CDR3 sequence: CASSPASGGAYEQFF. DNA of the CDR3: TGTGCCAGCAGCCCCGCCAGCGGGGGGGCCTATGAGCAGTTCTTC. This chain connects TRBV7-2 to TRBJ2-1, with TRBD2 matching over 10 bases. V was pared by 5 bases and J by 8 bases, with 9 bases of the junction left unmatched. The CDR3 has 15 amino acids. Looked up from germline, CDR1 is SGHTA and CDR2 is FQGNSA.

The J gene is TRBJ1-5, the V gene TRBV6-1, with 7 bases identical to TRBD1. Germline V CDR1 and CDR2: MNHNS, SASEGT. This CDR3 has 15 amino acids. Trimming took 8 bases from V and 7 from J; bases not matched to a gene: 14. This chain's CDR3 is CASASQGGRLQPQHF. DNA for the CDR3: TGTGCCAGCGCTAGCCAGGGGGGACGGTTGCAGCCCCAGCATTTT.

CDR3 in amino acids: CSARDREEAFF. The CDR3 nucleotides read TGCAGTGCTAGGGACAGGGAGGAAGCTTTCTTT. The V gene is TRBV20-1, the J gene TRBJ1-1; 8 bases fit TRBD1. The germline V gene encodes CDR1 DFQATT and CDR2 SNEGSKA (reference sequence). CDR3 length equals 11 residues. V was clipped by 3 bases and J by 8 bases; unmatched bases: 2.

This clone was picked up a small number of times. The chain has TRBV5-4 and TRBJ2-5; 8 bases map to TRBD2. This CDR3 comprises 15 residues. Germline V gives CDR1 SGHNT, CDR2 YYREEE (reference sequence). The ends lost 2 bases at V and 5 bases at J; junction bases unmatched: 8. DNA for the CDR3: TGTGCCAGCAGCTTCCGGGGGGGGACGGGCGAGACCCAGTACTTC. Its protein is CASSFRGGTGETQYF.

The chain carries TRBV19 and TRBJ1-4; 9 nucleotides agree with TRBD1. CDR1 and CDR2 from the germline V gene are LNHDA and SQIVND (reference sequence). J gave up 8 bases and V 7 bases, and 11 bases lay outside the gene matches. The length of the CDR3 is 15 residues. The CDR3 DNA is TGTGCCAGTACCGACGGACAGGGGACATGGGAAAAACTGTTTTTT. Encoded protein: CASTDGQGTWEKLFF. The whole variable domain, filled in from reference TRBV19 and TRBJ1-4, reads DGGITQSPKYLFRKEGQNVTLSCEQNLNHDAMYWYRQDPGQGLRLIYYSQIVNDFQKGDIAEGYSVSREKKESFPLTVTSAQKNPTAFYLCASTDGQGTWEKLFFGSGTQLSVL.

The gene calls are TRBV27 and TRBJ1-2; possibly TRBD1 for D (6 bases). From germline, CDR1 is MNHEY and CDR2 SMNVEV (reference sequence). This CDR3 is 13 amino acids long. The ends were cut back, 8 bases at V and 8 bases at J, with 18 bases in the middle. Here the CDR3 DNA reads TGTGCCAGCCACAGGGAGGGAGGACAAGGCTACACCTTC. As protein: CASHREGGQGYTF.

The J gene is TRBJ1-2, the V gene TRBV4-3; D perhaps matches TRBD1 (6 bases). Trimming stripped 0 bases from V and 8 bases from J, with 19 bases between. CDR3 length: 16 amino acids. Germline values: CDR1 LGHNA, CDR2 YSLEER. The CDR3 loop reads CASSQEGGSSGRGYTF. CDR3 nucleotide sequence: TGCGCCAGCAGCCAAGAAGGGGGTTCCTCCGGCAGGGGCTACACCTTC.